Below, one T cell receptor (beta chain) is given with its context. This entry comes from a study of cytomegalovirus exposure and HLA in healthy donors. Here immunoSEQ multiplex PCR was the method, and the copy in TCRdb shows in-frame clones only, minus some. The sample lists 80,000 to 100,000 clones; roughly 90% were seen once. Sequencing was performed on PBMCs. The receptor comes from a man aged 30 to 45 in good health and CMV-seronegative.

CDR3 nucleotide sequence: TGTGCCAGCAGTATCGACAGGGGAAACGAGCAGTACTTC. This encodes CASSIDRGNEQYF. V gene TRBV6-5 combines with J gene TRBJ2-7, with 8 bases fitting TRBD1. The CDR3 has 13 amino acids. Germline CDR1 MNHEY, CDR2 SVGAGI. The V and J ends lost 5 bases and 5 bases, in that order; junction bases with no gene match: 5.